This record covers a single TCR beta chain. Its antigen is not known. This sample is part of a study of cytomegalovirus exposure and HLA in healthy donors. At the level of the study: Earlier findings included more than 95 million unique TCR beta sequences obtained from about 180 million T cells. Study-wide results and limits: Most TCRs appeared rarely, but some public TCRs recurred in many donors. Some segments of the V type, notably TRBV6-2 and TRBV6-3, were excluded as indistinguishable.

The primer mix had 60 Vbeta and 13 Jbeta primers. TCRdb's table, derived via immunoSEQ multiplex PCR, lists solely in-frame clones and lacks some. There are 70,000 to 80,000 clones in the sample, with roughly 2.6% held by the top ten. With V trimmed by 2 bases and J by 12 bases, 14 bases remained unmatched. This CDR3 has 16 residues. Germline CDR1 reads GTSNPN; CDR2 reads SVGIG (reference sequence). The chain links TRBV30 to TRBJ1-6; 9 bases match TRBD1. Sequencing input: PBMCs. The TCR sequence derives from a man aged 35-49 years in good health and CMV-seronegative. CDR3 sequence reads: CAWSLLHPGQGGPLHF. The CDR3 DNA reads TGTGCCTGGAGTCTCCTCCACCCGGGACAGGGTGGACCCCTCCACTTT.